Each of the 27 T cell receptor beta chains below was sequenced from the same sample in a study of CD8+CD57+ T cells in acquired aplastic anemia (dated by TCRdb to the late 2010s). Sequencing instrument: Illumina HiSeq 2000. Profiling of TCR beta VDJ combinations and CDR3 sequences used genomic DNA as the template. TCRdb trimmed public reads at Q25 via fastp, called clones via MiXCR and kept in-frame beta chains. One record per CDR3 amino acid sequence lists the most common genes and DNA. In all, the sample holds 62,000 or so distinct CDR3 sequences, and 54% of those were seen once. The ten largest clones take up about 8.9% of the sample. Sequencing was performed on sorted CD4+, CD8+, or CD8+CD57+ T cells (not recorded which) from PBMCs. Receptor source: a human donor in good health, serving as a control.

Details on this clonotype: Germline is not matched at one junction end, which may reflect a read error. The chain joins TRBV7-9 to TRBJ2-7; 10 bases are shared with TRBD1. The CDR3 consists of 15 residues. The germline V gene has CDR1 SEHNR and CDR2 FQNEAQ (reference sequence). The DNA for the CDR3 is TGTGCCGGCAGCCAAGAGGGACAGGGGTCCTACGAGCAGTACTTC. Translated: CAGSQEGQGSYEQYF.

Comment on this clonotype: One junction end disagrees with the germline gene, perhaps due to a read error. This chain links TRBV12-3 or TRBV12-4 with TRBJ2-7, with 10 bases aligning to TRBD2. The DNA end lines up better with TRBJ2-5; the J call may be wrong. The CDR3 has 13 residues. This CDR3 is CASSGGIQATQYF. DNA for the CDR3: TGTGCCAGTAGCGGGGGGATTCAAGCGACCCAGTACTTC.

In its sample, this clonotype was seen a few times. V usage is TRBV12-3 or TRBV12-4 and J usage is TRBJ2-7; TRBD1 aligns across 9 bases. The CDR3 totals 15 residues. Losses at the gene ends were 6 bases for V and 5 bases for J; bases not matched to a gene: 11. CDR3 coding DNA: TGTGCCAGCAGCCCAGTCAGACAGGGGGACCACGAGCAGTACTTC. Protein: CASSPVRQGDHEQYF.

CDR3 DNA sequence: TGTGCCAGCAGTGGGAGGGGCAGGGTGAGTCAGCCCCAGCATTTT. As protein: CASSGRGRVSQPQHF. V gene TRBV6-2 or TRBV6-3 combines with J gene TRBJ1-5; D possibly corresponds to TRBD1 (5 bases). V lost 5 bases and J lost 6, with 17 bases in between. The length of the CDR3 is 15 residues. Germline values: CDR1 MNHEY, CDR2 SVGEGT.

The chain employs TRBV7-6 and TRBJ2-6, with D unresolved. V gave up 6 bases and J gave up 0 bases, with 9 bases separating them. The CDR3 totals 15 residues. Per the germline V gene, CDR1 is SGHVS and CDR2 is FNYEAQ. The CDR3: CASRGGLSGANVLTF. In DNA, the CDR3 is TGTGCCAGCAGGGGTGGCCTCTCTGGGGCCAACGTCCTGACTTTC.

The table lists this clonotype with many counts. The rearrangement links TRBV6-4 to TRBJ1-2; 9 bases are a match to TRBD1. Trimming removed 8 bases from V and 3 bases from J; junction bases left unmatched: 4. CDR1 and CDR2 (germline): MRHNA, SNTAGT. The CDR3 runs 13 residues. Here the CDR3 DNA reads TGTGCCAGCCTGACAGGGGGTGACTATGGCTACACCTTC. It translates to CASLTGGDYGYTF.

This clonotype was seen a few times. The chain joins TRBV7-9 to TRBJ2-3, with 7 positions matching TRBD2. The CDR3 is 13 residues long. The V and J ends lost 0 bases and 6 bases, in that order; junction bases with no gene match: 0. CDR1 and CDR2 (germline): SEHNR, FQNEAQ (reference sequence). The CDR3 sequence is CASSLAGGDTQYF. The CDR3, as DNA: TGTGCCAGCAGCTTAGCCGGGGGGGATACGCAGTATTTT.

The CDR3 nucleotides are TGTGCCATCAGTCCGGACGGGCTCTATGGCTACACCTTC. Amino acids: CAISPDGLYGYTF. The chain recombines TRBV10-3 with TRBJ1-2; no definite D call. CDR3 length: 13 amino acids. From germline, CDR1 is ENHRY and CDR2 SYGVKD. The ends were cut back, 5 bases at V and 4 bases at J, with 11 bases in the middle.

The chain couples TRBV4-3 to TRBJ2-2, with D unclear. Trimming stripped 1 base from V and 4 bases from J, with 7 bases between. The CDR3 consists of 14 residues. From germline, CDR1 is LGHNA and CDR2 YSLEER. Here the CDR3 DNA reads TGCGCCAGCAGCCAAGGGTTTCGCACCGGGGAGCTGTTTTTT. Translating it yields CASSQGFRTGELFF.

To note about this clonotype: Compared with germline, one end of the junction differs, possibly owing to a read error. The chain employs TRBV2 and TRBJ2-1; the D gene is possibly TRBD1 (5 bases). This CDR3 has 15 residues. CDR1 SNHLY and CDR2 FYNNEI come from the germline V gene. This CDR3 reads CASTEGATPNNEQFF. As DNA, the CDR3 is TGTGCCAGCACTGAAGGGGCCACCCCTAACAATGAGCAGTTCTTC.

This clonotype was seen at least ten times. The V gene is TRBV5-1, the J gene TRBJ2-7; D is unresolved. This CDR3 spans 13 amino acids. Germline V lookup: CDR1 SGHRS, CDR2 YFSETQ. The V end was cut by 1 base, the J end by 0 bases, with 5 bases between. This CDR3 reads CASSLFSSYEQYF. Written as DNA, the CDR3 is TGCGCCAGCAGCTTGTTTTCCTCCTACGAGCAGTACTTC.

The sample holds many counts of this clonotype. The chain joins TRBV24-1 to TRBJ2-1; 8 bases align to TRBD2. The CDR3 spans 15 residues. V was pared by 7 bases and J by 4 bases, with 8 bases of the junction left unmatched. Germline V CDR1 and CDR2: KGHDR, SFDVKD. The CDR3 loop reads CATRAGGAGYNEQFF. Here the CDR3 DNA reads TGTGCCACCAGAGCCGGGGGGGCCGGATACAATGAGCAGTTCTTC.

This chain joins TRBV19 and TRBJ2-1; D remains unclear. V gave up 3 bases and J gave up 0 bases, with 9 bases separating them. The CDR3 runs to 15 residues. CDR1 LNHDA and CDR2 SQIVND come from the germline V gene (reference sequence). This CDR3 is CASSIGRSSYNEQFF. CDR3 DNA sequence: TGTGCCAGTAGTATTGGACGGAGCTCCTACAATGAGCAGTTCTTC.

This clonotype was picked up one time. This chain joins TRBV24-1 and TRBJ2-3; D is unclear. This CDR3 has 14 amino acids. V shed 9 bases and J shed 4 bases, with 16 bases lying between them. CDR1 and CDR2 (germline): KGHDR, SFDVKD. In DNA, the CDR3 is TGTGCCACCTGCCATAGGGTCGCCGCAGATACGCAGTATTTT. It yields the protein CATCHRVAADTQYF.

The V gene is TRBV10-2, the J gene TRBJ2-1, with D uncertain. V lost 2 bases and J 6 bases, leaving 14 bases between the germline ends. The CDR3 loop spans 15 amino acids. The germline V gene encodes CDR1 WSHSY and CDR2 SAAADI. CDR3 bases: TGCGCCAGCAGTGAGGACTCCAAGCCGGTCAATGAGCAGTTCTTC. Its protein product is CASSEDSKPVNEQFF.

This clonotype is medium-sized in the sample. The genes are TRBV29-1 and TRBJ2-3, with D unresolved. Trimming removed 5 bases at V and 2 bases at J, with 2 bases between. The length of the CDR3 is 10 residues. Germline V lookup: CDR1 SQVTM, CDR2 ANQGSEA. The CDR3 coding sequence is TGCAGCGTTTTCACAGATACGCAGTATTTT. This translates into CSVFTDTQYF.

This clonotype showed up many times. This may be a read error: a much more frequent sequence differs by one nucleotide. V and J are TRBV7-2 and TRBJ2-5; possibly TRBD2 for D (5 bases). This CDR3 is built from 15 residues. Trimming cost V 1 base and J 1 base, with 10 bases left between them. Looked up from germline, CDR1 is SGHTA and CDR2 is FQGNSA. CDR3 coding DNA: TGTGCCAGCAGCTTAGGAGCGGACTTCCAAGAGACCCAGTACTTC. This sequence encodes CASSLGADFQETQYF. The complete variable domain, with remaining parts taken from reference TRBV7-2 and TRBJ2-5, reads GAGVSQSPSNKVTEKGKDVELRCDPISGHTALYWYRQSLGQGLEFLIYFQGNSAPDKSGLPSDRFSAERTGGSVSTLTIQRTQQEDSAVYLCASSLGADFQETQYFGPGTRLLVL.

This clonotype was observed a handful of times. The CDR3 sequence is CASSPRGTSRGNQPQHF. For the CDR3, the DNA is TGTGCCAGCAGCCCGAGGGGGACATCTCGGGGCAATCAGCCCCAGCATTTT. The chain is built from TRBV11-2 and TRBJ1-5, with D tentatively TRBD1 (6 bases). The germline gives CDR1 SGHAT, CDR2 FQNNGV. The V end lost 5 bases, the J end lost 2 bases, and 19 bases lay between the germline ends. This CDR3 is built from 17 residues. Filled out from reference TRBV11-2 and TRBJ1-5, the complete variable domain reads EAGVAQSPRYKIIEKRQSVAFWCNPISGHATLYWYQQILGQGPKLLIQFQNNGVVDDSQLPKDRFSAERLKGVDSTLKIQPAKLEDSAVYLCASSPRGTSRGNQPQHFGDGTRLSIL.

CDR3 DNA sequence: TGTGCCAGTAGTATTCCCCAGGGAGGAGGGAACTATGGCTACACCTTC. Protein sequence: CASSIPQGGGNYGYTF. The V call is TRBV19, the J call TRBJ1-2; a possible D gene is TRBD1 (5 bases). CDR1 LNHDA and CDR2 SQIVND come from the germline V gene (reference sequence). The CDR3 is 16 residues long. V dropped 3 bases and J dropped 2 bases, with 16 bases sitting between them.

This clonotype was observed at least ten times. The rearrangement links TRBV19 to TRBJ1-1; tentatively, D is TRBD1 (6 bases). CDR1 and CDR2 from the germline V gene are LNHDA and SQIVND (reference sequence). CDR3 length: 17 amino acids. Trimming cost V 0 bases and J 0 bases, with 14 bases left between them. The CDR3 loop is CASSIESSGVLNTEAFF. The CDR3 coding sequence is TGTGCCAGTAGTATAGAATCGTCAGGGGTATTGAACACTGAAGCTTTCTTT.

This clonotype was counted many times. The rearrangement joins TRBV4-1 to TRBJ1-1; 9 bases are shared with TRBD1. The length of the CDR3 is 17 residues. Germline CDR1 MGHRA, CDR2 YSYEKL. After removal of 4 bases from V and 4 bases from J, the junction contained 13 bases not matched to a gene. The CDR3 spells CASSPGQGRAYSTEAFF. The CDR3, as DNA: TGCGCCAGCAGCCCGGGACAGGGTCGGGCGTATAGCACTGAAGCTTTCTTT.

In its sample, this clonotype ranks as medium-sized. V gene TRBV29-1 combines with J gene TRBJ2-5, with 8 nucleotides matching TRBD1. The trim removed 4 bases at V and 5 bases at J, leaving 18 bases unmatched. Germline V gives CDR1 SQVTM, CDR2 ANQGSEA. This CDR3 is 17 amino acids long. CDR3 protein: CSVVGFLDRQGRETQYF. CDR3 coding DNA: TGCAGCGTTGTAGGCTTTCTGGACCGACAGGGGAGGGAGACCCAGTACTTC.

The chain recombines TRBV19 with TRBJ2-7; 7 bases are a match to TRBD2. The germline gives CDR1 LNHDA, CDR2 SQIVND (reference sequence). The ends lost 4 bases at V and 3 bases at J; junction bases unmatched: 6. The CDR3 spans 14 residues. The CDR3 DNA is TGTGCCAGTAGTACGAAGACTAGCAACTACGAGCAGTACTTC. This gives the protein CASSTKTSNYEQYF.

This clonotype is judged medium-sized. This rearrangement joins TRBV7-8 to TRBJ2-7; D gene unclear. The CDR3 spans 15 residues. Trimming took off 5 bases at V and 3 bases at J, with 17 bases between the two ends. Germline-derived CDR1 and CDR2 are SGHVS and FQNEAQ. Written as DNA, the CDR3 is TGTGCCAGCAGCCTATCGACACAGCAGGTCTACGAGCAGTACTTC. Encoded protein: CASSLSTQQVYEQYF.

This clonotype was seen at least ten times. The genes are TRBV9 and TRBJ2-1, with D perhaps TRBD1 or TRBD2 (5 bases each). The V and J ends lost 4 bases and 4 bases respectively, with 15 bases between them. This CDR3 is built from 15 residues. Per the germline V gene, CDR1 is SGDLS and CDR2 is YYNGEE. Written as DNA, the CDR3 is TGTGCCAGCAGCCCGAGAGGGGATCGATACAATGAGCAGTTCTTC. Its translation is CASSPRGDRYNEQFF.

The J gene is TRBJ2-7, the V gene TRBV19, with D possibly matching TRBD1 (5 bases). The CDR3 has 16 residues. V dropped 0 bases and J dropped 4 bases, with 16 bases sitting between them. Germline lookup yields CDR1 LNHDA and CDR2 SQIVND (reference sequence). CDR3 DNA sequence: TGTGCCAGTAGTATAGATGGGGCCAGATCGGAATACGAGCAGTACTTC. Protein product: CASSIDGARSEYEQYF.

The rearrangement joins TRBV10-3 to TRBJ2-1; either TRBD1 or TRBD2 may supply D (5 bases each). The CDR3 is made up of 13 amino acids. With 2 bases removed from V and 8 bases from J, the gap between germline ends came to 10 bases. CDR1 is ENHRY, CDR2 SYGVKD, per germline. CDR3 loop: CAISETQGDEQFF. The CDR3 nucleotides are TGTGCCATCAGTGAGACCCAGGGAGATGAGCAGTTCTTC.